The sequence of this T cell receptor (beta chain) was determined in a study of radiotherapy plus CTLA-4 blockade in lung cancer (dated by TCRdb to the late 2010s). Background for the entire study: Objective responses occurred in approximately 19% of enrolled patients, and around 30% achieved disease control. The full study reports these points: The strongest predictors of response were reported to be early dynamic shifts in blood T cell clones along with a rise in serum interferon-beta following radiation. After treatment with radiotherapy and ipilimumab, TCR clones that originated in tumors expanded in peripheral blood.

The CDR3, cysteine through phenylalanine, is 16 amino acids long. Kept here is only the CDR3 DNA, which spans 48 bases and is read in frame from base 1. CDR1 and CDR2, per the germline V gene (reference sequence), are SGHNT and YYREEE. V is cut back by 4 bases and J by 0 bases, with 4 bases in the junction unmatched. A word on this clone: The clone's antigen remains unknown. The record has no base qualities; no much larger clone is one base away.

The study evaluated CTLA-4 blockade (ipilimumab) given together with focal radiation therapy in patients who had chemo-refractory metastatic non-small-cell lung cancer. Preparation of the library involved the immunoSEQ multiplex PCR assay. In its TCRdb copy, this immuneACCESS table keeps in-frame sequences only and misses some clones. Where compared with another copy, unresolved V genes explain less than half of these, and the others have no known cause. The sample table holds roughly 69,000 clones, of which roughly four fifths were seen once. Together, the top ten hold about 17% of the sample. The sequence joins TRBV5-4 to TRBJ2-1, and 10 junction bases match TRBD2. The clonotype comes from a human donor with non-small cell lung cancer whose response to radiotherapy plus ipilimumab could not be evaluated. Some clones in this sample may be carry-over from other donors' samples. Source: peripheral blood, taken from a patient treated with radiotherapy plus ipilimumab. The CDR3 region has the sequence CASSGTSVSSYNEQFF. The DNA is TGTGCCAGCAGCGGGACTAGCGTGAGCTCCTACAATGAGCAGTTCTTC. With all but the CDR3 taken from the reference TRBV5-4 and TRBJ2-1 genes, the full variable domain is: ETGVTQSPTHLIKTRGQQVTLRCSSQSGHNTVSWYQQALGQGPQFIFQYYREEENGRGNFPPRFSGLQFPNYSSELNVNALELDDSALYLCASSGTSVSSYNEQFFGPGTRLTVL.